The 2 T cell receptor beta chains reported below all come from one sample, sequenced in a study of tumor-infiltrating lymphocytes in primary liver carcinoma. Unsorted whole blood supplied the blood RNA, and germline DNA was isolated too. The template, roughly 550 ng total RNA, yielded TCR beta cDNA made with a constant-region primer. TCR beta libraries came from three nested multiplex PCR rounds using slightly modified ARM-PCR. TRBV1-TRBV30 forward primers paired with a C-beta reverse primer were used in the first two PCR rounds, which ran roughly 10 cycles each. TCRdb ran MiXCR on the multiplex PCR reads and lists one entry per CDR3 protein. Altogether about 330,000 distinct CDR3 sequences are present, about 65% being singletons, with the ten largest covering roughly 6%. Sequenced sample: peripheral blood. These receptors were taken from a man aged 40-49 years with primary liver carcinoma and hepatitis B virus infection.

On this clonotype: Being one base from a much bigger clone, this may be a read error. It is likely a read error, because the conserved phenylalanine at the end of the CDR3 is missing. Here the CDR3 reads CASSYSSSLGYYEQYL. The CDR3 nucleotides are TGTGCCAGCAGTTACTCGAGCAGTTTAGGTTACTACGAGCAGTACCTC. The chain links TRBV6-5 to TRBJ2-7; D is unresolved. Germline V gene data show CDR1 as MNHEY and CDR2 as SVGAGI. The CDR3 extends over 16 amino acids. The V end was cut by 0 bases, the J end by 3 bases, with 15 bases between.

A note on this clonotype: A much larger clone differs by one base, so this may be a read error. The rearrangement links TRBV12-3 or TRBV12-4 to TRBJ1-2, with 7 bases identical to TRBD1. The CDR3 length is 15 residues. The trim removed 5 bases at V and 0 bases at J, leaving 6 bases unmatched. Here the CDR3 DNA reads TGTGCCAGCAGTGGGCGGACAGGCACTAACTATGGCTACACCTTC. The encoded protein is CASSGRTGTNYGYTF.